The clone carrying this T cell receptor beta chain was seen once. Antigen unknown. The method was immunoSEQ multiplex PCR; TCRdb's version includes in-frame clones alone and lacks a portion of them. The table includes roughly 100,000 clones, about 88% detected once. The entry originates in a study of cytomegalovirus exposure and HLA in healthy donors. Germline CDR1 reads LNHDA; CDR2 reads SQIVND (reference sequence). J lost 7 bases, V lost 6 bases, and 8 bases had no gene match. The CDR3 runs to 13 residues. Notes on the study in general: Altogether, some 170 TCR beta chains were recorded as cytomegalovirus-associated. Confirmation was obtained in vitro that a few CMV-associated chains are specific for CMV antigens. Within the approximately 130 validation repertoires, first-cohort TCR clusters tended to co-occur, according to a later analysis.

The clonotype originates from a woman in her late teens or twenties in good health and CMV-seropositive. The specimen was PBMCs. V and J are TRBV19 and TRBJ1-2; 7 bases map to TRBD1. The CDR3 nucleotides read TGTGCCAGTAGGGAACAGGGGATCGCTGGCTACACCTTC. This gives the protein CASREQGIAGYTF.